This T cell receptor (beta chain) was observed in a study of blood T cell repertoires in COVID-19. Study-wide background: The United States, Italy and Spain were the sources of the acute and convalescent COVID-19 samples.

As originally analysed: The authors estimated nucleated cell counts from reference gene primer amplification. Assay: immunoSEQ multiplex PCR; the TCRdb copy retains only in-frame clones and omits some. V, J and clone size reflect that table, while D and trimming were determined from the DNA. This sample has approximately 40,000 clones; roughly 87% occur once, and the top ten carry 23%. CDR3 length: 15 amino acids. In germline, CDR1 is SGHVS, CDR2 FQNEAQ. Trimming removed 3 bases from V and 8 bases from J; junction bases left unmatched: 5. The gene calls are TRBV7-8 and TRBJ2-1, with 12 bases aligning to TRBD1. The sample consisted of peripheral blood. The sequence came from a woman aged 80 or older in a cohort sampled during active or convalescent COVID-19. The CDR3: CASSFSGTGGHEQFF. The CDR3 DNA reads TGTGCCAGCAGCTTCAGCGGGACAGGGGGCCATGAGCAGTTCTTC.